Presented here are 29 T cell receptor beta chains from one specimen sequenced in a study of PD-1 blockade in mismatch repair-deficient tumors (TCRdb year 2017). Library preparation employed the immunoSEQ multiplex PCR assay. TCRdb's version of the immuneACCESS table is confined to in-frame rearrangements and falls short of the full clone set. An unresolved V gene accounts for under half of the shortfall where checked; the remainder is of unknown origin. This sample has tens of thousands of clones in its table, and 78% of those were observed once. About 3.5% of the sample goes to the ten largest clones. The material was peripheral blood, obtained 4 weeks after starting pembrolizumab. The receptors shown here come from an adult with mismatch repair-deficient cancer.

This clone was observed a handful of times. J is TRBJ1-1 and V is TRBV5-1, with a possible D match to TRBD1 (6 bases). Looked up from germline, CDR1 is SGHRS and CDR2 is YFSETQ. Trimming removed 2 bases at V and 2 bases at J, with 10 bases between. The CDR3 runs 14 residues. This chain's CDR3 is CASSLSGVNTEAFF. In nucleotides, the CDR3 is TGCGCCAGCAGCTTATCAGGGGTCAACACTGAAGCTTTCTTT. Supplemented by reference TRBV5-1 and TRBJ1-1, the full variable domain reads KAGVTQTPRYLIKTRGQQVTLSCSPISGHRSVSWYQQTPGQGLQFLFEYFSETQRNKGNFPGRFSGRQFSNSRSEMNVSTLELGDSALYLCASSLSGVNTEAFFGQGTRLTVV.

CDR3 DNA: TGTGCCAGCAGCCCACATGGGGGCGGGTACGAGCAGTACTTC. Protein sequence: CASSPHGGGYEQYF. This chain connects TRBV9 to TRBJ2-7; TRBD1 is a possible D gene (6 bases). This CDR3 comprises 14 residues. The V gene lost 4 bases and the J gene lost 4 bases, with 15 bases spanning the gap. CDR1 and CDR2 from the germline V gene are SGDLS and YYNGEE.

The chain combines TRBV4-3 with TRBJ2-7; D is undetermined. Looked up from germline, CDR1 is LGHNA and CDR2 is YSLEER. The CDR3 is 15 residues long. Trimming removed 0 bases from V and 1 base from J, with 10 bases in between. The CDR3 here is CASSQDRVGSYEQYF. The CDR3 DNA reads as TGCGCCAGCAGCCAAGATCGGGTCGGTTCCTACGAGCAGTACTTC.

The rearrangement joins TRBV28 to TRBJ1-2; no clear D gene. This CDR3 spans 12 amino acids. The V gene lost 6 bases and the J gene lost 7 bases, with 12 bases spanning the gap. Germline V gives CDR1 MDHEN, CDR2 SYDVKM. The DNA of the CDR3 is TGTGCCAGCAGAGGCAGGAAAGGTGGCTACACCTTC. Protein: CASRGRKGGYTF.

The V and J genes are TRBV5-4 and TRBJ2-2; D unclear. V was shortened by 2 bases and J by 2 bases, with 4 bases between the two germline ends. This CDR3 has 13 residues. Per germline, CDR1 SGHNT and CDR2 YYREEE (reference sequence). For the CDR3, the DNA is TGTGCCAGCAGCTTACAAAACACCGGGGAGCTGTTTTTT. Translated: CASSLQNTGELFF.

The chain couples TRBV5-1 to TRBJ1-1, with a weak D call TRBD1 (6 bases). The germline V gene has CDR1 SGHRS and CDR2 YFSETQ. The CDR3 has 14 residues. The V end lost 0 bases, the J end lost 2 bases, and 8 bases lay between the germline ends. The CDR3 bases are TGCGCCAGCAGCTTGGAGGGGGGTAACACTGAAGCTTTCTTT. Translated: CASSLEGGNTEAFF.

The CDR3 DNA sequence: TGTGCCAGCAGTTTTTCGGGGTATGGCTACAATGAGCAGTTCTTC. This encodes CASSFSGYGYNEQFF. This chain joins TRBV27 and TRBJ2-1; tentative D call: TRBD2 (5 bases). CDR3 length: 15 residues. V was shortened by 3 bases and J by 3 bases, with 12 bases between the two germline ends. Germline values: CDR1 MNHEY, CDR2 SMNVEV (reference sequence).

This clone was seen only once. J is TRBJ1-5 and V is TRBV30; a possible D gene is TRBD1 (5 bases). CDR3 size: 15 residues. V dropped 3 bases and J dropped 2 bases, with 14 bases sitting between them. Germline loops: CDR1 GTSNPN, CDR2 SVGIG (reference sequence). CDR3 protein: CAWSVSLQGNQPQHF. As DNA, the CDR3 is TGTGCCTGGAGCGTTTCCTTACAGGGCAATCAGCCCCAGCATTTT.

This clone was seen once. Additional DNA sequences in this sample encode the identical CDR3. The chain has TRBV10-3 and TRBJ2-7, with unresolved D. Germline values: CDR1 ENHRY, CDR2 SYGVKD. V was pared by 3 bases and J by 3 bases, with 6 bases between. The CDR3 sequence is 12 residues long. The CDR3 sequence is CAISESDYEQYF. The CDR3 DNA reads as TGTGCCATCAGTGAATCAGACTACGAGCAGTACTTC.

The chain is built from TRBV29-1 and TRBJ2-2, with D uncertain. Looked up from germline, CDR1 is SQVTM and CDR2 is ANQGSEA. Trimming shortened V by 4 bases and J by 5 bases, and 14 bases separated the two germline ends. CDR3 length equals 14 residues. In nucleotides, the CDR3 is TGCAGCGTTGTAGGTCCCGCCAGGACCGGGGAGCTGTTTTTT. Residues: CSVVGPARTGELFF.

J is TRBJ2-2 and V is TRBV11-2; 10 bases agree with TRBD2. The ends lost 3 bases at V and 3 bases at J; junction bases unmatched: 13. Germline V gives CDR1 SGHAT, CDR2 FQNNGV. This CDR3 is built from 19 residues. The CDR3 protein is CASSLLNSGRSKDTGELFF. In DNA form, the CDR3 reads TGTGCCAGCAGCTTGCTAAATAGCGGGAGGTCTAAAGACACCGGGGAGCTGTTTTTT.

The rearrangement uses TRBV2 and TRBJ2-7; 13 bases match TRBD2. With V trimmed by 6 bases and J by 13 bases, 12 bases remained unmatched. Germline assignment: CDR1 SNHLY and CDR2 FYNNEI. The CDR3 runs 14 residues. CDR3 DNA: TGTGCCAGCAGAGGGACTAGCGGGATGGGGTTTGTTTACTTC. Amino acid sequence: CASRGTSGMGFVYF.

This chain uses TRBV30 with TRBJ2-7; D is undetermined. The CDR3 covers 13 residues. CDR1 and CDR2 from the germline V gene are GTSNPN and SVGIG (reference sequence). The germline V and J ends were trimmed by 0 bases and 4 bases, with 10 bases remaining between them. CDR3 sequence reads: CAWSVWQTYEQYF. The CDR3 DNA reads TGTGCCTGGAGTGTATGGCAAACTTACGAGCAGTACTTC.

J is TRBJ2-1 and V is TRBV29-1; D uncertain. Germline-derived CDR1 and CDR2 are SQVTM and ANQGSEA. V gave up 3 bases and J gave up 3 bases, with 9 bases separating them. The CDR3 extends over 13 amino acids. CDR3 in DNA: TGCAGCGTTGACGACCGACGCTACAATGAGCAGTTCTTC. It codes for CSVDDRRYNEQFF.

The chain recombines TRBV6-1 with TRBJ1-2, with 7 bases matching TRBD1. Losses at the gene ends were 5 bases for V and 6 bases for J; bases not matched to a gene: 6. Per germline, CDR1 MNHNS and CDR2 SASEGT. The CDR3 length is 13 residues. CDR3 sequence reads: CASSPDRVNGYTF. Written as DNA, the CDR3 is TGTGCCAGCAGTCCAGACAGGGTTAATGGCTACACCTTC.

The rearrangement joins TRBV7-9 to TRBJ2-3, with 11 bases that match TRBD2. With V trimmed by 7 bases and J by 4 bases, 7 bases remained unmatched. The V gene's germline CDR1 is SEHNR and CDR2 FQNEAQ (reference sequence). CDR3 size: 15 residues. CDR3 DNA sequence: TGTGCCAGCAAACTAGCGGGAGTCCCCCCAGATACGCAGTATTTT. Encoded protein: CASKLAGVPPDTQYF.

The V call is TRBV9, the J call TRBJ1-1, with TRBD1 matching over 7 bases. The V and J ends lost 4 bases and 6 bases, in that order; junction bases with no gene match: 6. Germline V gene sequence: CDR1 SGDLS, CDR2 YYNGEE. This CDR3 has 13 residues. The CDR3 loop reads CASSPATGAEAFF. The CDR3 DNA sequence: TGTGCCAGCAGCCCAGCTACAGGGGCTGAAGCTTTCTTT.

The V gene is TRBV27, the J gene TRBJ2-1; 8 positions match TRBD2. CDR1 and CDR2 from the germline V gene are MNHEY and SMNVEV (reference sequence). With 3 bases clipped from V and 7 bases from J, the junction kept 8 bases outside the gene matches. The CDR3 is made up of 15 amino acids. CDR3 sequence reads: CASSLARSGRNEQFF. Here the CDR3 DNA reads TGTGCCAGCAGTTTGGCAAGGAGCGGGAGAAATGAGCAGTTCTTC.

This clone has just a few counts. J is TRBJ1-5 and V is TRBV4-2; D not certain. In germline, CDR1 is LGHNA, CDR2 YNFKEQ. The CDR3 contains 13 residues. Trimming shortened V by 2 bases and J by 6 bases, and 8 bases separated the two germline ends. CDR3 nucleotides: TGTGCCAGCAGCCAATCGCGCCTTCAGCCCCAGCATTTT. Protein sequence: CASSQSRLQPQHF.

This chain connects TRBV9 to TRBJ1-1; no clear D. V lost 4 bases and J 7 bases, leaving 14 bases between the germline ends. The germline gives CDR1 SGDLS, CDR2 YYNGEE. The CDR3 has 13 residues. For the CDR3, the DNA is TGTGCCAGCAGCTCTGCCCAGGCCAATGAAGCTTTCTTT. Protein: CASSSAQANEAFF.

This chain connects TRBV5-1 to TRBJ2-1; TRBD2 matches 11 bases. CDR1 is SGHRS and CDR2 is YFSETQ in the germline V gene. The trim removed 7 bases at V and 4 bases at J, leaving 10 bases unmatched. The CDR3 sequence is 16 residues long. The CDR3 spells CASRNPLAGGYNEQFF. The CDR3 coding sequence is TGCGCCAGCCGTAATCCCCTAGCGGGAGGTTACAATGAGCAGTTCTTC. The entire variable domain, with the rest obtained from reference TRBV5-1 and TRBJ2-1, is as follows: KAGVTQTPRYLIKTRGQQVTLSCSPISGHRSVSWYQQTPGQGLQFLFEYFSETQRNKGNFPGRFSGRQFSNSRSEMNVSTLELGDSALYLCASRNPLAGGYNEQFFGPGTRLTVL.

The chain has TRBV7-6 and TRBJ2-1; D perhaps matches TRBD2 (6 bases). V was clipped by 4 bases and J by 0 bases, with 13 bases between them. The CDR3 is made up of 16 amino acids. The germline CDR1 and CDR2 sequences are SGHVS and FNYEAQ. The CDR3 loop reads CASSSLAQSSYNEQFF. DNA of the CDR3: TGTGCCAGCAGCTCCCTAGCGCAGAGCTCCTACAATGAGCAGTTCTTC.

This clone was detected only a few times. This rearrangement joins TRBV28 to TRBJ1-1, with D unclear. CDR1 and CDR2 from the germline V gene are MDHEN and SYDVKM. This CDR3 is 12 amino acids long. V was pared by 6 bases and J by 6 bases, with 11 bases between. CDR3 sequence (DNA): TGTGCCAGCAGACAAATCAATTCTGAAGCTTTCTTT. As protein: CASRQINSEAFF.

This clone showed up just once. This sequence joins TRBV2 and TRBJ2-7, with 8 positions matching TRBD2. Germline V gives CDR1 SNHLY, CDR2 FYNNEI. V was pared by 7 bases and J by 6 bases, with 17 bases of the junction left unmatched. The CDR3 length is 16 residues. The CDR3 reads CASTPFVAGITGEQYF. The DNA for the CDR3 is TGTGCCAGCACCCCATTCGTAGCGGGAATCACGGGCGAGCAGTACTTC.

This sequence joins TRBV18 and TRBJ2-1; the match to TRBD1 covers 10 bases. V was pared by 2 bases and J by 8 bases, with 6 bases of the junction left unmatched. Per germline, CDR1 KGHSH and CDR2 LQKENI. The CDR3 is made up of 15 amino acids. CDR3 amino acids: CASSPTTGGGHEQFF. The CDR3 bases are TGTGCCAGCTCACCAACGACAGGGGGCGGCCATGAGCAGTTCTTC.

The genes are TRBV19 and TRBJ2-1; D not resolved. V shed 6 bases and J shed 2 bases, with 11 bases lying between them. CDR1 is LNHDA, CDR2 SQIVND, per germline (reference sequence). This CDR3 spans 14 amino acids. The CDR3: CASRQTGAYNEQFF. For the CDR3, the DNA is TGTGCCAGTAGACAGACGGGTGCCTACAATGAGCAGTTCTTC.

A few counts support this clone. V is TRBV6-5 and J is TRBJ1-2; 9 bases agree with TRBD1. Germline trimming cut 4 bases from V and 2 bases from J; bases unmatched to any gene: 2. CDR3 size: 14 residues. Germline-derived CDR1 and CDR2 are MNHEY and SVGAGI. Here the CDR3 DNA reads TGTGCCAGCAGTTTGGACAGGGGAAACTATGGCTACACCTTC. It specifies CASSLDRGNYGYTF.

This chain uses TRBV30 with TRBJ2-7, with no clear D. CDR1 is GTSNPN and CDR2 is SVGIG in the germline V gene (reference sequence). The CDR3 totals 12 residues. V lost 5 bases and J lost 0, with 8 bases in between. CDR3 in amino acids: CAWGDHSYEQYF. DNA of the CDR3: TGTGCCTGGGGAGACCACTCCTACGAGCAGTACTTC.

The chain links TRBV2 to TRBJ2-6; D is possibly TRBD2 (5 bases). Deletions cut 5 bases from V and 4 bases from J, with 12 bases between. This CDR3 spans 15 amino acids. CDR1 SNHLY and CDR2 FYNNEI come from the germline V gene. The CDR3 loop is CASSRSGGGANVLTF. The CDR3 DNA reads TGTGCCAGCAGTCGGAGTGGAGGAGGGGCCAACGTCCTGACTTTC.